This T cell receptor beta chain was recovered during a study of OX40 agonist ivuxolimab in advanced cancers. As for the study in general: A male proportion of 70% to 90% was recorded, with mean age roughly 62 years and range roughly 20 to 85.

The protocol was immunoSEQ multiplex PCR, while the TCRdb copy is restricted to in-frame clones and leaves out a portion. The sample lists 30,000 to 40,000 clones, about 94% occurring once. Study-wide findings and caveats: At 0.1 to 3.0 mg/kg and by week 6, clonal expansion occurred in CD4+ and CD8+ blood T cells. Among the lowest peripheral clonal expansion occurred in 0.1-3.0 mg/kg partial responders.

Points on this clone: The antigen remains undetermined.

V shed 6 bases, J shed 3 bases, and the junction held 8 bases outside the gene matches. Germline CDR1 and CDR2: MDHEN and SYDVKM. The CDR3 length is 15 residues. Sequenced here: CD4+ or CD8+ T cells sorted from blood, sampled in a trial of the OX40 agonist ivuxolimab. This receptor was obtained from an adult with an advanced solid tumor such as melanoma, head and neck, liver or kidney cancer. The rearrangement joins TRBV28 to TRBJ2-7; 10 bases match TRBD1. The chain's CDR3 is CASSHRDRGVYEQYF. Written as DNA, the CDR3 is TGTGCCAGCAGCCACCGGGACAGGGGAGTCTACGAGCAGTACTTC.